This entry features one TCR beta chain sequence. Its antigen remains undetermined. Base qualities are missing; no much larger clone stands one base away. The immunoSEQ Assay, a bias-controlled multiplex PCR, was used to amplify TCRbeta CDR3 regions from genomic DNA. The authors' analysis ran thus. The number of nucleated cells in each sample was estimated by amplification of reference gene primers within the assay. To quantify the absolute abundance of each unique TCRbeta CDR3 rearrangement, sequence reads were collapsed and filtered. For each sample, productive Simpson clonality was calculated as the square root of Simpson's diversity index over productive rearrangements. The source is immuneACCESS, and TCRdb retained only in-frame sequences with V and J called. Part of the clones is not carried over; for the studies checked, unresolved V genes explain less than half of this, and the remainder is unexplained. V and J calls and clone size come straight from that table; D and trimming were deduced from the DNA. In this sample the table shows about 320,000 clones, roughly 90% of which occur a single time. The top ten hold about 2.4% of the sample.

Enrolling through a virtual design, the prospective study's participants ranged in age from roughly 18 to 89 years and lived across more than 20 United States geographic areas. Cohort assignment in the prospective study relied on participant-reported clinical history from a screening survey and a study questionnaire. Recovered participants in ImmuneRACE Cohort 3 were defined by two consecutive negative NP/OP PCR tests, clearance by a healthcare professional, or resolution of symptoms. In the prospective study, whole blood, serum and a nasopharyngeal or oropharyngeal swab were collected from each participant by mobile phlebotomists. Prospective study participants could optionally give additional blood draws and questionnaires over an approximately 2-month period. Before DNA extraction, blood samples from the prospective study were shipped at room temperature or frozen. These data originate in a study of blood T cell repertoires in COVID-19 (dated by TCRdb to about 2020). General notes on the study: Samples from collaborators originated in the United States, Italy and Spain and spanned both the acute and convalescent phases of COVID-19. The material from the prospective study consisted of cDNA or gDNA derived from T cells, B-cell-depleted T cells, or PBMCs. Subjects who had been exposed to COVID-19, were actively infected with it, or had recovered from it provided the deeply sampled blood TCRbeta repertoires that made up the dataset. The repertoires were released in a freely available public database meant as a resource for research on the immune response to SARS-CoV-2. Samples came from the ongoing ImmuneRACE study (first 160 participants) plus 1,254 subjects from 6 global collaborators. Sample metadata almost always included a de-identified subject ID, COVID-19 status, age in years and sex. HLA class I and class II types, where available, came from metadata supplied by the sample provider rather than from assay-based typing.

Study-wide conclusions, independent of this receptor: Clinical and demographic metadata were provided uncurated, with the amount varying by source and participant.

Trimming leaves V shorter by 2 bases and J shorter by 5 bases, with the junction holding 6 bases beyond the gene matches. As encoded in the germline V gene (reference sequence), CDR1 is GTSNPN while CDR2 is SVGIG. The CDR3 spans 14 residues, from the cysteine through the phenylalanine. Kept here is only the CDR3 DNA, which spans 42 bases and is read in frame from base 1. The V and J genes are TRBV30 and TRBJ2-5; 9 central bases correspond to TRBD2. This sequence originates from a man aged 55 to 69 who had recovered from COVID-19. The specimen sequenced was PBMCs or T cells enriched from blood (not recorded which). The sequenced DNA is TGTGCCTGGAGTCCGGGACTAGCCGGGGAGACCCAGTACTTC. This gives the protein CAWSPGLAGETQYF.